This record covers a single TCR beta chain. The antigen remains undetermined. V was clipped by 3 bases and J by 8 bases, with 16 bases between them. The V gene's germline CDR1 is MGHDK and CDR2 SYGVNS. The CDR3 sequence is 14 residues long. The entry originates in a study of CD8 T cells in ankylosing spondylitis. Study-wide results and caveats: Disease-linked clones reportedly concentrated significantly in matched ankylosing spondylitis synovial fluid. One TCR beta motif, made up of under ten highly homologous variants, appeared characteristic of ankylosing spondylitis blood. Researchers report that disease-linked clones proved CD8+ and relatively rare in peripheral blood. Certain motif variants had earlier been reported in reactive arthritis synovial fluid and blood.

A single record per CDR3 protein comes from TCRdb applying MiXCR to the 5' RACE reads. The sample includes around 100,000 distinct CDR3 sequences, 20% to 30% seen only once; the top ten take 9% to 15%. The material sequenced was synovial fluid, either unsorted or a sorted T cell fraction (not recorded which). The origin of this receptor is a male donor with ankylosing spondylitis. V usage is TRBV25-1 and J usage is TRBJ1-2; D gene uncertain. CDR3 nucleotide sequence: TGTGCCAGCAGTGAGCCAGGCGTCTTTCGAGGCTACACCTTC. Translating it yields CASSEPGVFRGYTF.